This entry concerns a single T cell receptor (beta chain). Its antigen remains unidentified. A much larger clone differs by one base, so this may be a read error. Likely a read error: the CDR3 ends without its conserved phenylalanine or tryptophan. This specimen comes from a study of molecular identifiers for immune sequencing clone quantification. About the study: Four of five RNA aliquots from around 18,000 or 91,000 naive CD8 T cells were sequenced.

Libraries for naive CD8 T cells, which were made from about 19,000 to 1,100,000 sorted cells, drew on 10%, 30% or 50% of the RNA. Between the trimmed V and J ends, which lost 1 base and 2 bases, there was a span of 10 bases. This CDR3 has 15 residues. Germline loops: CDR1 SEHNR, CDR2 FQNEAQ (reference sequence). Study-wide findings and caveats: In naive cells, clones above 20 RNA copies held under 1% of molecules, whereas in effector cells they held over 98%.

Preparation of the bulk TCR libraries relied on previously described methods and listed TCR primers. MiXCR was run by TCRdb on the PCR reads, yielding one entry per CDR3 protein. The sample has about half a million distinct CDR3 sequences, around 23% seen once. The material sequenced was naive CD8+ T cells from blood, with Jurkat cell RNA spiked in. Documented subset: FACS-sorted CD8+CD4-CCR7+CD45RA+ naive T cells. This chain uses TRBV7-9 with TRBJ2-3; no clear D gene. This TCR was recovered from a human donor in good health. Some libraries in this study had Jurkat cell RNA spiked in. DNA of the CDR3: TGTGCCAGCAGCTTAGATCCGAGACCCACAGATACGCAGTATCTT. Translating it yields CASSLDPRPTDTQYL.